This section outlines one TCR beta chain sequence together with its context. Antigen: not known. The CDR3 extends over 13 amino acids. The V and J ends lost 6 bases and 6 bases respectively, with 12 bases between them. From germline, CDR1 is SGHAT and CDR2 FQNNGV. Here immunoSEQ multiplex PCR was the method, and the copy in TCRdb shows in-frame clones only, minus some. Of roughly 130,000 clones in the sample, about 90% are singletons; the top ten hold approximately 0.2%. This entry comes from a study of graft-versus-host responses after intestinal transplantation. Study context: Tacrolimus plus steroids were given to all recipients for roughly three years, preceded by anti-thymocyte globulin induction. Whole-study findings and limits: The study associated peak circulating GvH clone levels with early post-transplant HvG declines. Where graft-donor T cell macrochimerism was present, patients had high graft-versus-host to host-versus-graft clonal ratios in allografts.

This chain joins TRBV11-2 and TRBJ2-1; D unclear. This clonotype originated in a human donor who received an intestinal transplant. Sequences were derived from unstimulated CD4+ T cells sorted from spleen or lymph node cells, sampled before intestinal transplant. CDR3: CASSFSRSNEQFF. The CDR3 DNA reads TGTGCCAGCAGTTTTTCCCGTAGCAATGAGCAGTTCTTC.